Each of the 22 T cell receptor beta chains below was sequenced from the same sample in a study of blood T cell repertoires in COVID-19. Profiled with immunoSEQ multiplex PCR; TCRdb holds only in-frame clones, not every one. This sample yields about 150,000 clones, of which around 90% are seen a single time; around 4.6% belongs to the top ten. What was sequenced was peripheral blood. These receptors all stem from a woman aged 60 to 75 with active or convalescent COVID-19.

The V gene is TRBV7-2, the J gene TRBJ1-6, with TRBD1 as a possible D gene (5 bases). V gave up 1 base and J gave up 10 bases, with 20 bases separating them. CDR1 and CDR2 from the germline V gene are SGHTA and FQGNSA. The CDR3 is made up of 17 amino acids. This CDR3 reads CASSLGGVRGIRSPLHF. CDR3 coding DNA: TGTGCCAGCAGCTTAGGGGGGGTGCGCGGGATAAGATCACCCCTCCACTTT.

V gene TRBV10-3 combines with J gene TRBJ2-7; TRBD1 matches 7 bases. Germline V gene sequence: CDR1 ENHRY, CDR2 SYGVKD. V lost 9 bases, J lost 5 bases, and 10 bases stayed unmatched. CDR3 length: 13 amino acids. The CDR3 bases are TGTGCCATGCGACAGGGTGGTTTGGACGAGCAGTACTTC. This gives the protein CAMRQGGLDEQYF.

This clone was detected only a few times. The chain uses TRBV18 and TRBJ1-2, with no clear D. This CDR3 is built from 13 residues. Trimming pared 3 bases from V and 3 bases from J, leaving 8 bases between. Germline loops: CDR1 KGHSH, CDR2 LQKENI. The CDR3 DNA reads as TGTGCCAGCTCACCCCCTGTCGACTATGGCTACACCTTC. Translating gives CASSPPVDYGYTF. Full variable domain (rest looked up from reference TRBV18 and TRBJ1-2): NAGVMQNPRHLVRRRGQEARLRCSPMKGHSHVYWYRQLPEEGLKFMVYLQKENIIDESGMPKERFSAEFPKEGPSILRIQQVVRGDSAAYFCASSPPVDYGYTFGSGTRLTVV.

CDR3 loop: CASSLSIGRTGELFF. DNA for the CDR3: TGTGCCAGCAGTTTATCGATCGGGAGGACCGGGGAGCTGTTTTTT. V and J are TRBV27 and TRBJ2-2; TRBD2 agrees at 7 bases. In germline, CDR1 is MNHEY, CDR2 SMNVEV (reference sequence). V trimming: 0 bases; J trimming: 5 bases; junction bases outside the gene matches: 3. The CDR3 loop spans 15 amino acids.

This chain joins TRBV19 and TRBJ1-1; D gene ambiguous. The germline CDR1 and CDR2 sequences are LNHDA and SQIVND (reference sequence). V gave up 3 bases and J gave up 3 bases, with 14 bases separating them. The length of the CDR3 is 15 residues. The CDR3 reads CASSMLGSGDTEAFF. Written as DNA, the CDR3 is TGTGCCAGTAGTATGTTGGGATCCGGGGACACTGAAGCTTTCTTT.

The V call is TRBV6-5, the J call TRBJ1-1, with D hard to call. From germline, CDR1 is MNHEY and CDR2 SVGAGI. V lost 0 bases, J lost 8 bases, and 13 bases lay in between. The CDR3 runs 14 residues. The CDR3 reads CASSYSYDGREAFF. CDR3 bases: TGTGCCAGCAGTTACTCCTATGACGGGAGAGAAGCTTTCTTT.

The V gene is TRBV10-3, the J gene TRBJ2-2, with D possibly being TRBD2 (6 bases). This CDR3 has 15 residues. Deletions cut 8 bases from V and 4 bases from J, with 17 bases between. In germline, CDR1 is ENHRY, CDR2 SYGVKD. DNA for the CDR3: TGTGCCATCCGACGGGAGACTGGTGGCACCGGGGAGCTGTTTTTT. Translated: CAIRRETGGTGELFF.

The chain combines TRBV18 with TRBJ2-2; 12 bases line up with TRBD1. Germline CDR1 KGHSH, CDR2 LQKENI. This CDR3 spans 16 amino acids. With 3 bases clipped from V and 4 bases from J, the junction kept 3 bases outside the gene matches. CDR3 sequence reads: CASSPGTGGVTGELFF. In DNA, the CDR3 is TGTGCCAGCTCACCTGGGACAGGGGGCGTCACCGGGGAGCTGTTTTTT.

J is TRBJ1-2 and V is TRBV13; D ambiguous. The V end was cut by 4 bases, the J end by 5 bases, with 8 bases between. The CDR3 sequence is 12 residues long. Germline loops: CDR1 PRHDT, CDR2 FYEKMQ (reference sequence). The CDR3, as DNA: TGTGCCAGCAGCTCGGGTGGGTATGGCTACACCTTC. Residues: CASSSGGYGYTF.

The table lists this clone with a few counts. The chain combines TRBV4-1 with TRBJ1-6; no firm D call. Trimming shortened V by 4 bases and J by 8 bases, and 18 bases separated the two germline ends. CDR1 and CDR2 (germline): MGHRA, YSYEKL. The CDR3 extends over 16 amino acids. CDR3 DNA: TGCGCCAGCAGCCGGGATCAAGGGAGGGTTGATTCACCCCTCCACTTT. This encodes CASSRDQGRVDSPLHF.

This clone was found a few times. The V and J genes are TRBV4-1 and TRBJ1-2; possible D gene TRBD1, 5 bases. Germline CDR1 and CDR2: MGHRA and YSYEKL. This CDR3 contains 12 residues. V shed 0 bases and J shed 6 bases, with 5 bases lying between them. The CDR3 coding sequence is TGCGCCAGCAGCCAAGAGGGGCATGGCTACACCTTC. Translated: CASSQEGHGYTF.

This sequence joins TRBV9 and TRBJ1-5, with D maybe TRBD1 (5 bases). V lost 7 bases and J 0 bases, leaving 20 bases between the germline ends. The CDR3 totals 17 residues. Germline V gene sequence: CDR1 SGDLS, CDR2 YYNGEE. The CDR3 nucleotides are TGTGCCAGCGGGGCCCGTCGATTTAGGTGTAGCAATCAGCCCCAGCATTTT. Amino acids: CASGARRFRCSNQPQHF.

This clone has only one observation. The same CDR3 can be traced to other DNA sequences in this sample. The chain carries TRBV29-1 and TRBJ1-6; weak D call: TRBD1 (6 bases). Per the germline V gene, CDR1 is SQVTM and CDR2 is ANQGSEA. This CDR3 contains 14 residues. The V end was cut by 2 bases, the J end by 9 bases, with 14 bases between. The CDR3 loop reads CSVELGGPGSPLHF. CDR3 coding DNA: TGCAGCGTTGAACTGGGGGGGCCAGGTTCACCCCTCCACTTT.

J is TRBJ2-5 and V is TRBV5-4, with 9 bases aligning to TRBD2. Losses at the gene ends were 4 bases for V and 2 bases for J; bases not matched to a gene: 9. CDR1 is SGHNT, CDR2 YYREEE, per germline (reference sequence). CDR3 size: 16 residues. Written as DNA, the CDR3 is TGTGCCAGCAGCACAGGCGGGGGGGCGGTTCAAGAGACCCAGTACTTC. Protein product: CASSTGGGAVQETQYF.

For the CDR3, the DNA is TGTGCCAGCAGTAAATCGGACAGGGATAATGAAAAACTGTTTTTT. Translated: CASSKSDRDNEKLFF. The chain has TRBV6-6 and TRBJ1-4; TRBD1 agrees at 8 bases. The germline V gene has CDR1 MNHNY and CDR2 SVGAGI (reference sequence). CDR3 length: 15 residues. The ends lost 5 bases at V and 4 bases at J; junction bases unmatched: 6.

This chain uses TRBV11-2 with TRBJ2-5, with 8 nucleotides matching TRBD2. Looked up from germline, CDR1 is SGHAT and CDR2 is FQNNGV. The CDR3 is made up of 14 amino acids. J lost 1 base, V lost 5 bases, and 3 bases had no gene match. CDR3: CASSLGLAQETQYF. The CDR3 DNA reads TGTGCCAGCAGCCTCGGACTAGCCCAAGAGACCCAGTACTTC.

This chain connects TRBV6-5 to TRBJ2-1, with TRBD2 matching 8 bases. The germline gives CDR1 MNHEY, CDR2 SVGAGI. This CDR3 comprises 14 residues. With 5 bases clipped from V and 8 bases from J, the junction kept 8 bases outside the gene matches. CDR3 sequence reads: CASSQRGGQDEQFF. The CDR3 DNA sequence: TGTGCCAGCAGTCAACGGGGGGGCCAGGATGAGCAGTTCTTC.

The J gene is TRBJ2-7, the V gene TRBV10-3; TRBD2 aligns across 7 bases. The V gene end was trimmed by 10 bases and the J gene end by 0 bases; junction bases not matched to a gene: 3. CDR1 is ENHRY, CDR2 SYGVKD, per germline. CDR3 length: 12 residues. The CDR3 DNA follows: TGTGCCACTGGGGACTACTCCTACGAGCAGTACTTC. Translating it yields CATGDYSYEQYF.

The V gene is TRBV30, the J gene TRBJ1-1; D is perhaps TRBD1 (5 bases). From germline, CDR1 is GTSNPN and CDR2 SVGIG (reference sequence). The CDR3 covers 13 residues. V was clipped by 3 bases and J by 4 bases, with 12 bases between them. This CDR3 reads CAWSRAGGTEAFF. The DNA for the CDR3 is TGTGCCTGGAGCCGGGCGGGGGGCACTGAAGCTTTCTTT.

This clone was counted between two and nine times. The J gene is TRBJ1-5, the V gene TRBV30; TRBD1 aligns across 8 bases. V lost 0 bases and J lost 9; bases outside the gene matches: 4. CDR3 size: 13 residues. Germline-derived CDR1 and CDR2 are GTSNPN and SVGIG (reference sequence). The CDR3 loop reads CAWSVQGAGPQHF. In DNA form, the CDR3 reads TGTGCCTGGAGTGTTCAGGGGGCCGGGCCCCAGCATTTT.

This rearrangement joins TRBV7-8 to TRBJ2-7; D is possibly TRBD2 (7 bases). Germline values: CDR1 SGHVS, CDR2 FQNEAQ. CDR3 size: 12 residues. Trimming shortened V by 1 base and J by 10 bases, and 11 bases separated the two germline ends. The CDR3 reads CASSLEGGPQYF. CDR3 sequence (DNA): TGTGCCAGCAGCTTAGAGGGGGGGCCCCAGTACTTC.

The CDR3 protein is CASSPYRGSTDTQYF. CDR3 coding DNA: TGCGCCAGCAGCCCGTACAGGGGGAGCACAGATACGCAGTATTTT. The genes are TRBV4-1 and TRBJ2-3; 8 bases line up with TRBD1. Germline CDR1 MGHRA, CDR2 YSYEKL. This CDR3 has 15 residues. V was pared by 4 bases and J by 0 bases, with 3 bases of the junction left unmatched.